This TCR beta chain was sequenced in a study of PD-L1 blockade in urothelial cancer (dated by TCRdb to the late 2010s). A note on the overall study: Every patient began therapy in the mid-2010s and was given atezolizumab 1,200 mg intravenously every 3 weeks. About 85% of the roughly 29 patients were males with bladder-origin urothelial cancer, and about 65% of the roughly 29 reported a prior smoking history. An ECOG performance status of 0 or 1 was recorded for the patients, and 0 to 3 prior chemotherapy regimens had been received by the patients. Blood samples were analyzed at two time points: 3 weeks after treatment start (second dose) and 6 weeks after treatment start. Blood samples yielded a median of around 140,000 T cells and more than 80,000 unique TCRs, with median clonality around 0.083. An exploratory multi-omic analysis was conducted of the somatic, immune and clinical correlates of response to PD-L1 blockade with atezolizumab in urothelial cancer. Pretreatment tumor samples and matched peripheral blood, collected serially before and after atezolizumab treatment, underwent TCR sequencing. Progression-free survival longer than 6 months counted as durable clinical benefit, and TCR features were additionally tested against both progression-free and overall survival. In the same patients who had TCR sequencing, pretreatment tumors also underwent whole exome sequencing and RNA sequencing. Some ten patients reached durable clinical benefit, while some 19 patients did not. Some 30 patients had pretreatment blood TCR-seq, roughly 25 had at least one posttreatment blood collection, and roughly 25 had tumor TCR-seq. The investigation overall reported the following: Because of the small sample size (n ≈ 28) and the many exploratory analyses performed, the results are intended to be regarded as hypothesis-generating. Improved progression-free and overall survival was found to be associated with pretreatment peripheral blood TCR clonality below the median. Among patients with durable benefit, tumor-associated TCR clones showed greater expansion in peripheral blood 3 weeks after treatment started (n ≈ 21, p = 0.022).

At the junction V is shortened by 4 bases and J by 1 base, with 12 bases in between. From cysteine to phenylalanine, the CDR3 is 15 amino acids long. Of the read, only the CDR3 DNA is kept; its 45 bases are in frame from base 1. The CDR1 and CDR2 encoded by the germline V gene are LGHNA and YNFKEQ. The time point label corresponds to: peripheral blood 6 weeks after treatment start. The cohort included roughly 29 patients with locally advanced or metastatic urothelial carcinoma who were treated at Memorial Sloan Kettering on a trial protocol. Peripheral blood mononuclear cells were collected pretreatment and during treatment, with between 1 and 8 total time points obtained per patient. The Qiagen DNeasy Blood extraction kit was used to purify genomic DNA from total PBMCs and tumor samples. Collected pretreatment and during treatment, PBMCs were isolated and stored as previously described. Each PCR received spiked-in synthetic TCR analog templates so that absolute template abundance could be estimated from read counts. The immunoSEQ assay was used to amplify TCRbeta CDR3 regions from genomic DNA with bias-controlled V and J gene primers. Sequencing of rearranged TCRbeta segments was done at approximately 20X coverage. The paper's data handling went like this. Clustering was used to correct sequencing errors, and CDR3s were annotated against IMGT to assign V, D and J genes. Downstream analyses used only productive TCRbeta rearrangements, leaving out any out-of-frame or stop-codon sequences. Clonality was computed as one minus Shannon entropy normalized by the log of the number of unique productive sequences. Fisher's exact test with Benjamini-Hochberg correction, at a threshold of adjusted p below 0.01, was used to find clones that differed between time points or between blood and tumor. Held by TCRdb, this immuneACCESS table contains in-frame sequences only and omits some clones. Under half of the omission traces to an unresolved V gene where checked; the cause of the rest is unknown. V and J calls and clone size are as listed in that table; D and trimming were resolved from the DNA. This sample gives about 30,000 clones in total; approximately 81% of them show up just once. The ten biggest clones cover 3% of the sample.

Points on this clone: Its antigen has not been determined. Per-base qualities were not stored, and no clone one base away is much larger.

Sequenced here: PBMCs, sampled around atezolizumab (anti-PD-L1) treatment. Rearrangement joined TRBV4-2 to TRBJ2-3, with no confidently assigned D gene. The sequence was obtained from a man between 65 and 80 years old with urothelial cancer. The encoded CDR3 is CASSPFLVGTDTQYF. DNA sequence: TGTGCCAGCAGCCCTTTTCTAGTGGGCACAGATACGCAGTATTTT.